This record concerns one T cell receptor beta chain sequence. Its target antigen remains unknown. Base qualities are not recorded, but no much larger clone differs from it by a single base. This entry comes from a study of a mutant IDH1 vaccine in newly diagnosed glioma (dated by TCRdb to about 2021). Notes on the research overall: Vaccination began 4-6 weeks after radiotherapy alone, or alongside temozolomide cycles in the chemotherapy-containing groups. Before enrollment, patients had received standard therapy of radiotherapy alone, temozolomide alone, or radiochemotherapy with temozolomide; most received the combination. Peripheral blood was collected at six visits: V03 (baseline), V05, V07, V10, V12 and V13. For exploratory analyses, longitudinal TCRB deep sequencing was carried out in 25 treated patients wherever samples were available. Visit V12 was the week-35 safety follow-up and visit V13 was the week-47 end of study. Of the roughly 32 patients who were treated, 62.5% were male and approximately 38% were female, and the mean age was around 40 years.

The protocol used for the library was the immunoSEQ multiplex PCR assay. Rearranged TCR beta chain sequences were amplified using the hsTCRB Kit according to the manufacturer's protocol. An Illumina MiSeq was used to sequence the TCRB libraries. The study's processing was this. The kit vendor's proprietary platform handled demultiplexing, trimming and gene mapping. TCRdb retrieved this table from immuneACCESS and kept in-frame rearrangements only. Not all clones are present; in checked studies, unresolved V genes account for under half, and no reason is known for the remainder. The V and J calls and clone size are taken from that table; D and trimming were inferred from the DNA. A total of tens of thousands of clones appear in this sample, roughly four fifths of them only once. Clones ranked in the top ten supply around 6.8% of the sample. Results the study describes overall, beyond this receptor: PBMC samples for TCRB deep sequencing were selected based on availability. Pseudoprogression seemed to be unrelated to changes in the top peripheral T cell clonotypes found by TCRB sequencing. The authors stated that sample limitations prevented analyses of patient blood samples from being reproduced. Vaccine-induced immune responses across multiple MHC alleles were detected in approximately 93% of patients.

The sample's time point label is to be understood as: week 35, safety follow-up. Each vaccine dose, consisting of 300 ug of a 20-mer mutant IDH1 peptide in Montanide, was administered subcutaneously with topical imiquimod. Patients received eight vaccinations in weeks 1, 3, 5, 7, 11, 15, 19 and 23, corresponding to visits V03 through V10. Newly diagnosed WHO grade 3 or 4 IDH1-mutant astrocytomas showing loss of nuclear ATRX were present in the donors. The samples were drawn from NOA16, a multicentre, single-arm, open-label phase I trial in Germany that tested a mutant IDH1 peptide vaccine in humans for the first time. Genomic DNA for TCRB sequencing was extracted from EDTA blood using the DNeasy Blood and Tissue Kit. Trimming accounts for 5 bases at V and 7 bases at J, while the number of junction bases matched to no gene is 2. CDR1 and CDR2 were assigned from the germline V gene as MNHNS and SASEGT. The CDR3 starts with the cysteine, ends with the phenylalanine, and has 13 residues. Left in the record is the CDR3 DNA by itself, 39 bases read in frame from the first base.

This specimen was PBMCs, taken from a glioma patient whose treatment included an IDH1 peptide vaccine. Recombination joined TRBV6-1 with TRBJ1-4; TRBD1 agrees with 9 junctional bases. The TCR comes from a woman between 18 and 30 years old with glioma. The nucleotide sequence is TGTGCCAGCAGTATGGACAGGGGTGAAAAACTGTTTTTT. This encodes CASSMDRGEKLFF.